The next 26 T cell receptor beta chains were all read from a single sample in a study of glioma-infiltrating T cells after dendritic cell vaccination. Profiling relied on immunoSEQ multiplex PCR, and the TCRdb table lists in-frame clones only, not all of them. The data show about 65,000 clones, roughly 86% seen once. Time point denoted: after dendritic cell vaccination, including at tumor progression/relapse. Sequenced here: blood, sampled after dendritic cell vaccination. The receptors come from a human donor with glioblastoma.

The gene calls are TRBV4-2 and TRBJ2-3; 8 bases line up with TRBD2. The CDR3 is made up of 15 amino acids. CDR1 LGHNA and CDR2 YNFKEQ come from the germline V gene. After removal of 0 bases from V and 5 bases from J, the junction contained 4 bases not matched to a gene. The CDR3 loop reads CASSQEAGGIDTQYF. For the CDR3, the DNA is TGTGCCAGCAGCCAAGAGGCGGGGGGAATAGATACGCAGTATTTT.

The V and J genes are TRBV30 and TRBJ1-1; D gene ambiguous. Trimming shortened V by 5 bases and J by 4 bases, and 5 bases separated the two germline ends. The CDR3 totals 10 residues. Germline V gives CDR1 GTSNPN, CDR2 SVGIG (reference sequence). CDR3 nucleotides: TGTGCCTGGGCTAGCACTGAAGCTTTCTTT. Protein sequence: CAWASTEAFF. Full variable domain (outside the CDR3, taken from reference TRBV30 and TRBJ1-1): SQTIHQWPATLVQPVGSPLSLECTVEGTSNPNLYWYRQAAGRGLQLLFYSVGIGQISSEVPQNLSASRPQDRQFILSSKKLLLSDSGFYLCAWASTEAFFGQGTRLTVV.

The gene calls are TRBV7-2 and TRBJ2-2; 9 positions match TRBD1. The CDR3 has 13 amino acids. V shed 2 bases, J shed 9 bases, and the junction held 1 base outside the gene matches. Per germline, CDR1 SGHTA and CDR2 FQGNSA. The CDR3 is CASSLTGGRELFF. The CDR3 DNA follows: TGTGCCAGCAGCTTAACAGGGGGCAGGGAGCTGTTTTTT.

The J gene is TRBJ1-1, the V gene TRBV27; possibly TRBD1 for D (6 bases). This CDR3 has 14 residues. The germline V and J ends were trimmed by 6 bases and 0 bases, with 11 bases remaining between them. The germline gives CDR1 MNHEY, CDR2 SMNVEV (reference sequence). CDR3 protein: CASRLGQLNTEAFF. DNA of the CDR3: TGTGCCAGCAGGCTTGGACAGCTGAACACTGAAGCTTTCTTT.

This rearrangement joins TRBV4-3 to TRBJ2-7, with D perhaps matching TRBD2 (7 bases). CDR3 length: 17 amino acids. Germline V lookup: CDR1 LGHNA, CDR2 YSLEER. The V and J ends lost 4 bases and 2 bases respectively, with 21 bases between them. CDR3 amino acids: CASSPRANGGGPYEQYF. The DNA of the CDR3 is TGCGCCAGCAGCCCAAGGGCAAATGGCGGGGGCCCCTACGAGCAGTACTTC.

The chain joins TRBV18 to TRBJ1-3, with unresolved D. The CDR3 extends over 16 amino acids. Trimming removed 2 bases at V and 3 bases at J, with 14 bases between. In germline, CDR1 is KGHSH, CDR2 LQKENI. CDR3 residues: CASSPSGVYGGNTIYF. CDR3 DNA sequence: TGTGCCAGCTCACCATCCGGGGTTTATGGTGGAAACACCATATATTTT.

The chain uses TRBV18 and TRBJ2-2; TRBD2 aligns across 8 bases. The germline gives CDR1 KGHSH, CDR2 LQKENI. The CDR3 has 15 residues. Germline trimming cut 3 bases from V and 5 bases from J; bases unmatched to any gene: 5. CDR3 residues: CASSPQGLGTGELFF. The CDR3 DNA reads TGTGCCAGCTCACCCCAGGGACTAGGAACCGGGGAGCTGTTTTTT.

V gene TRBV5-1 combines with J gene TRBJ2-7; D may be TRBD1 (5 bases). The V gene's germline CDR1 is SGHRS and CDR2 YFSETQ. The CDR3 runs 14 residues. V dropped 4 bases and J dropped 7 bases, with 18 bases sitting between them. The CDR3 protein is CASSASGAPREQYF. For the CDR3, the DNA is TGCGCCAGCAGCGCGAGTGGGGCCCCGAGGGAGCAGTACTTC.

This clone turned up a few times. V gene TRBV7-9 combines with J gene TRBJ1-2, with unresolved D. The germline gives CDR1 SEHNR, CDR2 FQNEAQ (reference sequence). The CDR3 runs to 13 residues. V gave up 0 bases and J gave up 6 bases, with 8 bases separating them. The CDR3 sequence is CASSLALTDGYTF. CDR3 nucleotides: TGTGCCAGCAGCTTAGCACTTACGGATGGCTACACCTTC.

This clone was found a few times. This specimen includes other DNA sequences encoding the same CDR3. The chain has TRBV14 and TRBJ2-3; maybe TRBD1 (5 bases). V was cut by 7 bases and J by 2 bases, with 10 bases left in between. Germline CDR1 and CDR2: SGHDN and FVKESK. The CDR3 is 13 residues long. CDR3 bases: TGTGCCAGCAACAGGCGATCCACAGATACGCAGTATTTT. Its protein is CASNRRSTDTQYF.

V gene TRBV18 combines with J gene TRBJ2-7; 10 bases map to TRBD1. Germline CDR1 and CDR2: KGHSH and LQKENI. The J segment lost 1 base and the V segment lost 5 bases, leaving 8 bases of the junction unmatched. The CDR3 length is 16 residues. The CDR3 spells CASSSRTGGNSYEQYF. DNA of the CDR3: TGTGCCAGCTCATCACGGACAGGGGGGAATTCCTACGAGCAGTACTTC. The variable domain in full, with the rest retrieved from reference TRBV18 and TRBJ2-7, is NAGVMQNPRHLVRRRGQEARLRCSPMKGHSHVYWYRQLPEEGLKFMVYLQKENIIDESGMPKERFSAEFPKEGPSILRIQQVVRGDSAAYFCASSSRTGGNSYEQYFGPGTRLTVT.

This clone was counted once. This chain uses TRBV6-1 with TRBJ1-2; 9 nucleotides match TRBD1. This CDR3 contains 14 residues. With V trimmed by 10 bases and J by 4 bases, 10 bases remained unmatched. Germline loops: CDR1 MNHNS, CDR2 SASEGT. The CDR3 loop is CATSTGGWGYGYTF. CDR3 in DNA: TGTGCCACGTCGACAGGGGGATGGGGCTATGGCTACACCTTC.

The CDR3 is CASSPPTAGGLSYEQYF. The CDR3 region has the DNA TGTGCCAGCTCACCTCCCACAGCGGGGGGACTCTCCTACGAGCAGTACTTC. V and J are TRBV18 and TRBJ2-7, with 9 bases fitting TRBD2. The CDR3 sequence is 17 residues long. The trim removed 3 bases at V and 0 bases at J, leaving 9 bases unmatched. Germline V gene lookup returns CDR1 KGHSH and CDR2 LQKENI.

The chain uses TRBV7-2 and TRBJ2-2; D not resolved. The CDR3 has 13 amino acids. V was cut by 0 bases and J by 5 bases, with 4 bases left in between. The germline gives CDR1 SGHTA, CDR2 FQGNSA. The CDR3 is CASSLARTGELFF. CDR3 bases: TGTGCCAGCAGCTTAGCGAGGACCGGGGAGCTGTTTTTT.

This clone occurred once. The genes are TRBV6-1 and TRBJ1-5; tentatively, D is TRBD1 (5 bases). The CDR3 has 15 amino acids. The germline V and J ends were trimmed by 3 bases and 4 bases, with 13 bases remaining between them. CDR1 is MNHNS and CDR2 is SASEGT in the germline V gene. In DNA, the CDR3 is TGTGCCAGCAGTGAGGCGGGGACGTTGAATCAGCCCCAGCATTTT. Residues: CASSEAGTLNQPQHF.

V and J are TRBV6-5 and TRBJ1-4; 8 bases match TRBD1. The CDR3 is 14 residues long. The V and J ends lost 4 bases and 11 bases, in that order; junction bases with no gene match: 9. Germline V gene data show CDR1 as MNHEY and CDR2 as SVGAGI. The CDR3 spells CASSFGQGRDKLFF. CDR3 DNA: TGTGCCAGCAGTTTCGGACAGGGCCGGGACAAACTGTTTTTT.

The chain recombines TRBV6-5 with TRBJ2-2, with D tentatively TRBD2 (6 bases). CDR3 length equals 15 residues. CDR1 and CDR2 (germline): MNHEY, SVGAGI. Trimming left V 3 bases short and J 4 bases short, with 12 bases between. The CDR3 nucleotides are TGTGCCAGCAGTTATCCGGGAGCGGGCACCGGGGAGCTGTTTTTT. It specifies CASSYPGAGTGELFF.

CDR3 sequence: CAWSAERGGEAFF. CDR3 DNA: TGTGCCTGGAGTGCCGAGAGGGGGGGTGAAGCTTTCTTT. The chain has TRBV30 and TRBJ1-1, with TRBD1 as a possible D gene (6 bases). V lost 1 base and J lost 7, with 13 bases in between. Germline lookup yields CDR1 GTSNPN and CDR2 SVGIG (reference sequence). The CDR3 is 13 amino acids.

This chain uses TRBV7-9 with TRBJ2-7; 12 bases agree with TRBD1. Germline values: CDR1 SEHNR, CDR2 FQNEAQ (reference sequence). Trimming cost V 7 bases and J 7 bases; bases outside gene matches: 14. The CDR3 consists of 16 residues. The CDR3 DNA is TGTGCCAGCACCACAGTCGTCGGGACAGGGGGCGGTGAGCAGTACTTC. Encoded protein: CASTTVVGTGGGEQYF.

This clone was seen a single time. The chain joins TRBV7-2 to TRBJ2-1; D is possibly TRBD2 (5 bases). The CDR3 extends over 15 amino acids. V lost 1 base to trimming and J lost 7 bases, with 14 bases between them. The V gene's germline CDR1 is SGHTA and CDR2 FQGNSA. The CDR3 DNA is TGTGCCAGCAGCTTAGGCCGCGGCCGAGGGAATGAGCAGTTCTTC. Amino acids: CASSLGRGRGNEQFF.

The rearrangement links TRBV5-1 to TRBJ2-5; 14 nucleotides agree with TRBD2. Trimming removed 5 bases from V and 4 bases from J; junction bases left unmatched: 7. The CDR3 spans 16 residues. Germline V lookup: CDR1 SGHRS, CDR2 YFSETQ. The CDR3 region is CASRTGLAGEGETQYF. Here the CDR3 DNA reads TGCGCCAGCAGGACGGGACTAGCGGGAGAGGGAGAGACCCAGTACTTC.

This chain joins TRBV6-6 and TRBJ1-1, with D possibly TRBD1 on 5 matching bases. The germline V gene has CDR1 MNHNY and CDR2 SVGAGI (reference sequence). The CDR3 spans 16 residues. Between the trimmed V and J ends, which lost 2 bases and 0 bases, there was a span of 13 bases. The CDR3 is CASSYGPEQVNTEAFF. CDR3 DNA sequence: TGTGCCAGCAGTTACGGCCCAGAACAGGTGAACACTGAAGCTTTCTTT.

This clone was observed a single time. V is TRBV7-9 and J is TRBJ2-7, with D possibly matching TRBD1 (7 bases). Trimming left V 0 bases short and J 6 bases short, with 15 bases between. Germline V lookup: CDR1 SEHNR, CDR2 FQNEAQ (reference sequence). CDR3 size: 15 residues. CDR3 sequence reads: CASSLASGGFGEQYF. For the CDR3, the DNA is TGTGCCAGCAGCTTAGCGTCAGGGGGGTTTGGCGAGCAGTACTTC.

The V and J genes are TRBV12-2 and TRBJ1-2; whether TRBD1, the table's D call, matches the DNA was not checked. TRBV12-2 is assigned pseudogene status. The CDR3 has 16 amino acids. The CDR3 DNA reads TGTGCAAGTCGCAACTTCCCGGGCAGGGAAGACTATGGCTACACCTTC. Residues: CASRNFPGREDYGYTF.

CDR3 amino acids: CASSSLGLAGGNTGELFF. CDR3 DNA sequence: TGTGCCAGCAGTTCCTTGGGACTAGCGGGAGGAAACACCGGGGAGCTGTTTTTT. The chain recombines TRBV27 with TRBJ2-2; TRBD2 matches at 15 bases. V was clipped by 4 bases and J by 2 bases; unmatched bases: 5. Looked up from germline, CDR1 is MNHEY and CDR2 is SMNVEV (reference sequence). The CDR3 is 18 amino acids.

The chain is built from TRBV18 and TRBJ2-5; no clear D gene. V lost 4 bases to trimming and J lost 5 bases, with 11 bases between them. Germline V gene data show CDR1 as KGHSH and CDR2 as LQKENI. The CDR3 runs 13 residues. CDR3 coding DNA: TGTGCCAGCTCACTGGGCGTTTGGGAGACCCAGTACTTC. This codes for CASSLGVWETQYF.